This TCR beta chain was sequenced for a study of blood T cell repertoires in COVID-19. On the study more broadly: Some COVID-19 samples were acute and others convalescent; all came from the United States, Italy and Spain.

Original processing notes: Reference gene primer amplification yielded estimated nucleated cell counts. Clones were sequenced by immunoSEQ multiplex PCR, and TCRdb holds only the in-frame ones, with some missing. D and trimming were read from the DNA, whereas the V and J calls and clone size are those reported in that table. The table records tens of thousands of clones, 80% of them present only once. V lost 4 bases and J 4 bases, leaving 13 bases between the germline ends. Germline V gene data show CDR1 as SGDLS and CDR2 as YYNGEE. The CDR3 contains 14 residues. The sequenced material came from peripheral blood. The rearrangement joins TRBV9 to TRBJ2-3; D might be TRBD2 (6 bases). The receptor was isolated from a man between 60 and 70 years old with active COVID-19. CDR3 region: CASSPGEAADTQYF. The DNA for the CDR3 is TGTGCCAGCAGCCCCGGGGAGGCGGCAGATACGCAGTATTTT.